Each of the 6 T cell receptor beta chains below was sequenced from the same sample in a study of CD8+ T cells in alopecia areata. Extracted from the samples, RNA was reverse transcribed into cDNA to serve as the sequencing template. The table came from immunoSEQ multiplex PCR; TCRdb's copy has only in-frame clones and leaves some out. The table has about 150,000 clones, approximately 45% seen once. What was sequenced was CD4+ T cells sorted from blood. The receptor source for this set is a human donor with alopecia areata.

This clone was picked up a small number of times. The chain links TRBV5-4 to TRBJ2-5, with TRBD2 identical over 9 bases. There are 15 residues in the CDR3. J lost 2 bases, V lost 3 bases, and 5 bases had no gene match. Per the germline V gene, CDR1 is SGHNT and CDR2 is YYREEE (reference sequence). CDR3 coding DNA: TGTGCCAGCAGCTCCGGACTAGCGTTACAAGAGACCCAGTACTTC. Translating it yields CASSSGLALQETQYF.

The chain's CDR3 is CSVEDRGSGYEQYF. CDR3 sequence (DNA): TGCAGCGTTGAAGATCGGGGTAGCGGTTACGAGCAGTACTTC. This chain links TRBV29-1 with TRBJ2-7; TRBD2 is a possible D gene (6 bases). Germline CDR1 reads SQVTM; CDR2 reads ANQGSEA. The V and J ends lost 0 bases and 4 bases respectively, with 13 bases between them. The length of the CDR3 is 14 residues.

This chain joins TRBV6-6 and TRBJ2-2, with D hard to call. In germline, CDR1 is MNHNY, CDR2 SVGAGI (reference sequence). This CDR3 comprises 16 residues. Deletions cut 6 bases from V and 1 base from J, with 15 bases between. Here the CDR3 reads CASSVPSLLNTGELFF. In DNA form, the CDR3 reads TGTGCCAGCAGCGTACCCTCCCTACTGAACACCGGGGAGCTGTTTTTT.

The chain has TRBV6-5 and TRBJ1-1; D might be TRBD1 (6 bases). This CDR3 comprises 13 residues. V lost 0 bases to trimming and J lost 5 bases, with 7 bases between them. Germline CDR1 reads MNHEY; CDR2 reads SVGAGI. The CDR3 reads CASSYSDRTEAFF. In DNA form, the CDR3 reads TGTGCCAGCAGTTACTCTGACAGGACTGAAGCTTTCTTT.

The V and J genes are TRBV27 and TRBJ2-3; 10 bases fit TRBD2. This CDR3 contains 16 residues. CDR1 is MNHEY and CDR2 is SMNVEV in the germline V gene (reference sequence). V shed 5 bases, J shed 2 bases, and the junction held 7 bases outside the gene matches. The CDR3 loop is CASSPIAGGLTDTQYF. The CDR3 DNA is TGTGCCAGCAGTCCCATAGCGGGAGGTCTCACAGATACGCAGTATTTT.

This clone has only a few counts. The chain links TRBV6-5 to TRBJ2-2; tentative D call: TRBD1 (5 bases). The CDR3 is 13 amino acids. Germline lookup yields CDR1 MNHEY and CDR2 SVGAGI. V was shortened by 5 bases and J by 6 bases, with 10 bases between the two germline ends. CDR3 in amino acids: CASSAIRAGELFF. CDR3 in DNA: TGTGCCAGCAGTGCCATCAGGGCCGGGGAGCTGTTTTTT.